Below, 28 T cell receptor beta chains from the same sample are listed, as sequenced in a study of cytomegalovirus exposure and HLA in healthy donors. The PCR had 60 Vbeta and 13 Jbeta primers. Assay used: immunoSEQ multiplex PCR; TCRdb lists only in-frame clones, some missing. The sample holds over 150,000 clones, about 70% seen once. Sequenced input: PBMCs. Receptors were obtained from a man aged 18 to 30 in good health and CMV-seronegative.

Only a few counts were recorded for this clone. The chain is built from TRBV5-4 and TRBJ1-2; no clear D gene. The CDR3 is 14 amino acids. Trimming removed 0 bases at V and 4 bases at J, with 10 bases between. Germline V gene data show CDR1 as SGHNT and CDR2 as YYREEE (reference sequence). The CDR3 spells CASSLVQDSYGYTF. In DNA form, the CDR3 reads TGTGCCAGCAGCTTGGTGCAGGACTCCTATGGCTACACCTTC. The full variable domain, with the rest looked up from reference TRBV5-4 and TRBJ1-2, is ETGVTQSPTHLIKTRGQQVTLRCSSQSGHNTVSWYQQALGQGPQFIFQYYREEENGRGNFPPRFSGLQFPNYSSELNVNALELDDSALYLCASSLVQDSYGYTFGSGTRLTVV.

The CDR3 nucleotides are TGTGCCAGCAGTTACAGGGGGACAGAGCAGTTCTTC. Its translation is CASSYRGTEQFF. V and J are TRBV6-5 and TRBJ2-1; weak D call: TRBD1 (6 bases). V was pared by 2 bases and J by 10 bases, with 9 bases between. Per the germline V gene, CDR1 is MNHEY and CDR2 is SVGAGI. CDR3 length: 12 residues.

J is TRBJ2-1 and V is TRBV9, with D perhaps matching TRBD2 (5 bases). Germline CDR1 and CDR2: SGDLS and YYNGEE. The CDR3 is 13 amino acids. The ends were cut back, 4 bases at V and 2 bases at J, with 7 bases in the middle. The DNA of the CDR3 is TGTGCCAGCAGCTTCGGGGCCTACAATGAGCAGTTCTTC. Translation gives CASSFGAYNEQFF. The full variable domain, in which reference TRBV9 and TRBJ2-1 provide the parts outside the CDR3, is DSGVTQTPKHLITATGQRVTLRCSPRSGDLSVYWYQQSLDQGLQFLIQYYNGEERAKGNILERFSAQQFPDLHSELNLSSLELGDSALYFCASSFGAYNEQFFGPGTRLTVL.

V gene TRBV5-4 combines with J gene TRBJ2-5; D is possibly TRBD2 (7 bases). V dropped 6 bases and J dropped 1 base, with 19 bases sitting between them. The CDR3 loop spans 16 amino acids. CDR1 is SGHNT, CDR2 YYREEE, per germline (reference sequence). CDR3 bases: TGTGCCAGCACCCGAGGGGGGGACTTCTCCCAAGAGACCCAGTACTTC. Protein product: CASTRGGDFSQETQYF.

This clone was seen once. The CDR3 bases are TGTGCCAGCAGCTTGTTACAGGGGAATGAAAAACTGTTTTTT. Protein product: CASSLLQGNEKLFF. This chain links TRBV11-2 with TRBJ1-4, with 7 positions matching TRBD1. Germline V gene lookup returns CDR1 SGHAT and CDR2 FQNNGV. CDR3 length: 14 amino acids. Trimming took 3 bases from V and 5 from J; bases not matched to a gene: 3.

This clone came up a few times. The V gene is TRBV6-1, the J gene TRBJ2-7, with 8 bases lining up with TRBD1. The junction had 16 bases not matched to a gene; V was cut back by 3 bases and J by 3 bases. Germline V gene lookup returns CDR1 MNHNS and CDR2 SASEGT. The CDR3 consists of 18 residues. The DNA for the CDR3 is TGTGCCAGCAGTGACTGGACAGGGACTTACGGGCCCTTCTACGAGCAGTACTTC. As protein: CASSDWTGTYGPFYEQYF.

This rearrangement joins TRBV5-1 to TRBJ2-3; no firm D call. This CDR3 has 15 amino acids. Germline-derived CDR1 and CDR2 are SGHRS and YFSETQ. The V end was cut by 0 bases, the J end by 4 bases, with 12 bases between. DNA for the CDR3: TGCGCCAGCAGCTTGGCCCTTCAGTTCCCAGATACGCAGTATTTT. Translating gives CASSLALQFPDTQYF.

The chain employs TRBV7-8 and TRBJ1-2; 9 bases fit TRBD1. The CDR3 sequence is 16 residues long. With 5 bases clipped from V and 2 bases from J, the junction kept 9 bases outside the gene matches. The germline CDR1 and CDR2 sequences are SGHVS and FQNEAQ. The CDR3 bases are TGTGCCAGCAGCCCCAGGGGACAGGGAGGAAACTATGGCTACACCTTC. This gives the protein CASSPRGQGGNYGYTF.

The chain employs TRBV6-1 and TRBJ1-4; possible D gene TRBD1, 5 bases. Trimming took off 6 bases at V and 8 bases at J, with 13 bases between the two ends. This CDR3 spans 13 amino acids. Per germline, CDR1 MNHNS and CDR2 SASEGT. CDR3 region: CASRRQGGEKLFF. The CDR3 DNA follows: TGTGCCAGCAGAAGGCAGGGAGGGGAAAAACTGTTTTTT.

This clone was observed a handful of times. The V and J genes are TRBV6-4 and TRBJ1-5; D is unclear. The CDR3 sequence is 21 residues long. Germline-derived CDR1 and CDR2 are MRHNA and SNTAGT. Trimming left V 2 bases short and J 2 bases short, with 28 bases between. Here the CDR3 reads CASSDVKSHPWTLWGNQPQHF. The CDR3 nucleotides read TGTGCCAGCAGTGACGTTAAATCCCATCCTTGGACTCTATGGGGCAATCAGCCCCAGCATTTT.

This chain links TRBV2 with TRBJ2-5; 9 bases are a match to TRBD1. Trimming removed 3 bases from V and 5 bases from J; junction bases left unmatched: 4. The V gene's germline CDR1 is SNHLY and CDR2 FYNNEI. The CDR3 totals 14 residues. CDR3 protein: CASSEDRGYETQYF. The CDR3 bases are TGTGCCAGCAGTGAGGACAGGGGATACGAGACCCAGTACTTC.

This rearrangement joins TRBV7-2 to TRBJ2-1, with a possible D match to TRBD2 (5 bases). Germline V gene data show CDR1 as SGHTA and CDR2 as FQGNSA. This CDR3 spans 12 amino acids. The V and J ends lost 5 bases and 5 bases respectively, with 7 bases between them. The CDR3 coding sequence is TGTGCCAGCAGCCCGAGGGACAATGAGCAGTTCTTC. The encoded protein is CASSPRDNEQFF.

The chain joins TRBV5-6 to TRBJ2-7; TRBD2 is a possible D gene (5 bases). This CDR3 comprises 13 residues. V lost 4 bases and J 0 bases, leaving 8 bases between the germline ends. Looked up from germline, CDR1 is SGHDT and CDR2 is YYEEEE. The chain's CDR3 is CASSPGSSYEQYF. DNA for the CDR3: TGTGCCAGCAGCCCGGGGAGCTCCTACGAGCAGTACTTC.

There are a few counts of this clone. V gene TRBV5-5 combines with J gene TRBJ1-1, with D possibly matching TRBD1 (5 bases). Per the germline V gene, CDR1 is SGHKS and CDR2 is YYEKEE (reference sequence). This CDR3 has 12 residues. V lost 1 base to trimming and J lost 8 bases, with 9 bases between them. CDR3 loop: CASSLFGQEAFF. CDR3 DNA: TGTGCCAGCAGCTTGTTTGGACAAGAAGCTTTCTTT. Complete variable domain (other parts from reference TRBV5-5 and TRBJ1-1): DAGVTQSPTHLIKTRGQQVTLRCSPISGHKSVSWYQQVLGQGPQFIFQYYEKEERGRGNFPDRFSARQFPNYSSELNVNALLLGDSALYLCASSLFGQEAFFGQGTRLTVV.

The chain employs TRBV6-5 and TRBJ1-2; D uncertain. CDR1 and CDR2 from the germline V gene are MNHEY and SVGAGI. The CDR3 contains 14 residues. V lost 6 bases and J lost 4, with 15 bases in between. The CDR3 reads CASSPPETIYGYTF. DNA of the CDR3: TGTGCCAGCAGCCCCCCGGAGACCATCTATGGCTACACCTTC.

The CDR3 sequence is CASNRGLTNNEQFF. In nucleotides, the CDR3 is TGTGCCAGCAACCGCGGACTAACCAACAATGAGCAGTTCTTC. V and J are TRBV7-9 and TRBJ2-1; D perhaps matches TRBD2 (6 bases). V lost 7 bases, J lost 5 bases, and 15 bases lay in between. Germline values: CDR1 SEHNR, CDR2 FQNEAQ (reference sequence). The CDR3 has 14 residues.

This rearrangement joins TRBV5-6 to TRBJ2-1, with 13 bases matching TRBD2. The length of the CDR3 is 16 residues. Germline V gene lookup returns CDR1 SGHDT and CDR2 YYEEEE. V shed 4 bases and J 8 bases; nucleotides not matched to a gene: 9. DNA of the CDR3: TGTGCCAGCAGCCAGCCGGGACTAGCGGGGATGGATGAGCAGTTCTTC. Protein product: CASSQPGLAGMDEQFF.

This clone was seen once. CDR3 DNA sequence: TGTGCCATCAGAGGACAGGGTTTGGATGGCTACACCTTC. Residues: CAIRGQGLDGYTF. V is TRBV10-3 and J is TRBJ1-2; 8 bases are a match to TRBD1. From germline, CDR1 is ENHRY and CDR2 SYGVKD. V lost 6 bases and J lost 6; bases outside the gene matches: 6. This CDR3 region has 13 residues.

CDR3 sequence reads: CASSIIGNTEAFF. The CDR3, as DNA: TGTGCCAGTAGTATAATCGGGAACACTGAAGCTTTCTTT. J is TRBJ1-1 and V is TRBV19; D not resolved. The germline V gene has CDR1 LNHDA and CDR2 SQIVND (reference sequence). V was trimmed by 2 bases and J by 1 base, leaving 5 bases between them. The CDR3 length is 13 residues.

J is TRBJ2-3 and V is TRBV13, with TRBD2 matching over 9 bases. Germline V gene sequence: CDR1 PRHDT, CDR2 FYEKMQ (reference sequence). V lost 3 bases, J lost 6 bases, and 4 bases stayed unmatched. The CDR3 extends over 14 amino acids. The CDR3 coding sequence is TGTGCCAGCAGCTTCATAGCGGGGGAGGATACGCAGTATTTT. Translation: CASSFIAGEDTQYF.

This chain joins TRBV18 and TRBJ2-4; 7 bases match TRBD2. CDR3 length equals 15 residues. V trimming: 2 bases; J trimming: 1 base; junction bases outside the gene matches: 2. Looked up from germline, CDR1 is KGHSH and CDR2 is LQKENI. CDR3 residues: CASSPGGEAKNIQYF. The CDR3 DNA reads TGTGCCAGCTCACCAGGGGGGGAGGCCAAAAACATTCAGTACTTC.

The V gene is TRBV10-3, the J gene TRBJ1-1; no definite D call. The CDR3 runs to 12 residues. CDR1 and CDR2 from the germline V gene are ENHRY and SYGVKD. Trimming shortened V by 0 bases and J by 7 bases, and 6 bases separated the two germline ends. CDR3 nucleotides: TGTGCCATCAGTGAGTCGAGTAATGAAGCTTTCTTT. Its protein product is CAISESSNEAFF.

The rearrangement links TRBV5-1 to TRBJ1-2; the D gene is possibly TRBD1 (6 bases). Germline V gene lookup returns CDR1 SGHRS and CDR2 YFSETQ. The CDR3 loop spans 14 amino acids. V was cut by 7 bases and J by 1 base, with 14 bases left in between. Written as DNA, the CDR3 is TGCGCCAGCGCTCGGACAGAGGGTAACTATGGCTACACCTTC. Its translation: CASARTEGNYGYTF. Using reference TRBV5-1 and TRBJ1-2 for the parts outside the CDR3, the full variable domain is KAGVTQTPRYLIKTRGQQVTLSCSPISGHRSVSWYQQTPGQGLQFLFEYFSETQRNKGNFPGRFSGRQFSNSRSEMNVSTLELGDSALYLCASARTEGNYGYTFGSGTRLTVV.

This chain uses TRBV2 with TRBJ2-3; 7 positions agree with TRBD1. Per the germline V gene, CDR1 is SNHLY and CDR2 is FYNNEI. This CDR3 is 15 amino acids long. Unmatched junction bases numbered 6, after V lost 4 bases and J lost 2 bases. CDR3 sequence: CASSVGTEFTDTQYF. The CDR3 DNA reads as TGTGCCAGCAGTGTCGGGACAGAGTTCACAGATACGCAGTATTTT.

The table lists this clone with a few counts. The rearrangement links TRBV27 to TRBJ2-7, with 7 bases that match TRBD1. The CDR3 is made up of 15 amino acids. The germline V gene has CDR1 MNHEY and CDR2 SMNVEV (reference sequence). Trimming cost V 0 bases and J 3 bases; bases outside gene matches: 5. CDR3 DNA sequence: TGTGCCAGCAGTTTATCTACAGGGGTTATCTACGAGCAGTACTTC. This encodes CASSLSTGVIYEQYF.

This clone was seen just once. The chain combines TRBV27 with TRBJ2-4, with 7 nucleotides matching TRBD2. Germline CDR1 MNHEY, CDR2 SMNVEV (reference sequence). V shed 7 bases and J 2 bases; nucleotides not matched to a gene: 5. This CDR3 region has 14 residues. The CDR3 is CASIWEGSKNIQYF. CDR3 nucleotide sequence: TGTGCCAGCATCTGGGAGGGTTCCAAAAACATTCAGTACTTC.

A word on this clone: Other DNA variants within this sample encode the same CDR3. The chain uses TRBV6-6 and TRBJ2-2, with 8 bases fitting TRBD2. Germline values: CDR1 MNHNY, CDR2 SVGAGI (reference sequence). V dropped 6 bases and J dropped 4; count of bases not matched to a gene: 7. This CDR3 spans 15 amino acids. The CDR3 loop is CASSPGGVRTGELFF. As DNA, the CDR3 is TGTGCCAGCAGCCCGGGGGGGGTTCGCACCGGGGAGCTGTTTTTT.

The rearrangement uses TRBV6-5 and TRBJ1-2; 8 positions match TRBD1. J was trimmed by 7 bases and V by 5 bases; bases with no gene match: 6. The V gene's germline CDR1 is MNHEY and CDR2 SVGAGI. This CDR3 comprises 13 residues. CDR3 amino acids: CASSLRDRTGYTF. The CDR3 bases are TGTGCCAGCAGTCTCCGGGACAGGACTGGCTACACCTTC.